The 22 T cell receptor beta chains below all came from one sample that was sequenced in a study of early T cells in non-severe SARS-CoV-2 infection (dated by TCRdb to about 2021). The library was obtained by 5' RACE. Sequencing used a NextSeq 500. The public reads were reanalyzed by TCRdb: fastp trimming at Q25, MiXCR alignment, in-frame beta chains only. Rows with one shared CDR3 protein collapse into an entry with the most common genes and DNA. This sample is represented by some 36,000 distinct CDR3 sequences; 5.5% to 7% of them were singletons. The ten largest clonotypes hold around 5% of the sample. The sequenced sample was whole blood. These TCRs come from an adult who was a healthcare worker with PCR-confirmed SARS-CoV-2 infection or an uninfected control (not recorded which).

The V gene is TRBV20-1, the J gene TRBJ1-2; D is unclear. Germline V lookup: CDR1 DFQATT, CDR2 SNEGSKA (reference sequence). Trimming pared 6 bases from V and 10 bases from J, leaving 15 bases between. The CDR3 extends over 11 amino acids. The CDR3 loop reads CSAEDPPHYTF. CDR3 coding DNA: TGCAGTGCGGAGGACCCGCCCCACTACACCTTC.

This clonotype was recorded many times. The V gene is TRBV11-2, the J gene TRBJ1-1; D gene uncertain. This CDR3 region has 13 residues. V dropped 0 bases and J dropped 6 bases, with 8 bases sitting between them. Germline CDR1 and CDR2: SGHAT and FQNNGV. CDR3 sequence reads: CASSLDFAPEAFF. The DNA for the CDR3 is TGTGCCAGCAGCTTAGATTTTGCACCTGAAGCTTTCTTT. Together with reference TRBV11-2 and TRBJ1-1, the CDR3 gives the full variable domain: EAGVAQSPRYKIIEKRQSVAFWCNPISGHATLYWYQQILGQGPKLLIQFQNNGVVDDSQLPKDRFSAERLKGVDSTLKIQPAKLEDSAVYLCASSLDFAPEAFFGQGTRLTVV.

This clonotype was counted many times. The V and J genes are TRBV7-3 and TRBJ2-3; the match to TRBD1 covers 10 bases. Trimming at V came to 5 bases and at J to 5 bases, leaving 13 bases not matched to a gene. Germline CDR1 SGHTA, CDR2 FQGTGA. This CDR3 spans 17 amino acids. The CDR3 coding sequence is TGTGCCAGCAGCCCCTGGGGACAGGGGAGAACTCAAGATACGCAGTATTTT. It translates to CASSPWGQGRTQDTQYF.

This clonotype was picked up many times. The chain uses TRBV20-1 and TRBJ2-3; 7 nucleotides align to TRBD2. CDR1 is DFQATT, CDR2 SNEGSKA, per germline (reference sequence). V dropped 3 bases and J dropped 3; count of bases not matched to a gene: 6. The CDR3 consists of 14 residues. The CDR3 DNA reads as TGCAGTGCTAGCGCTCTAGCGGATACAGATACGCAGTATTTT. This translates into CSASALADTDTQYF.

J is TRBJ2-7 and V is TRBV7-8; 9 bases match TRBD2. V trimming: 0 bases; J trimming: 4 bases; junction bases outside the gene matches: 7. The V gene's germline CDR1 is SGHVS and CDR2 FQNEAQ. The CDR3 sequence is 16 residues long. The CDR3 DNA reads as TGTGCCAGCAGCTTAGCGCGGGCTAGCGGGAATTACGAGCAGTACTTC. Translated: CASSLARASGNYEQYF.

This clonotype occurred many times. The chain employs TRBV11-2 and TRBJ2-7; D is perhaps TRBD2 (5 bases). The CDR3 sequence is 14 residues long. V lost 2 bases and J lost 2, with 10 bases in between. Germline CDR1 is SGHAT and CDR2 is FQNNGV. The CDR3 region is CASSLNIGAYEQYF. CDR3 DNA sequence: TGTGCCAGCAGCTTAAATATCGGGGCCTACGAGCAGTACTTC.

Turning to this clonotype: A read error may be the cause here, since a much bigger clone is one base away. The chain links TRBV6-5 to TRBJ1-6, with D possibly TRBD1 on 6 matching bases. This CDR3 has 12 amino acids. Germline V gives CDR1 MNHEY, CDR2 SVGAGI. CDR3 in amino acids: CASRQGGSPPHF. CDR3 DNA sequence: TGTGCCAGCAGACAGGGCGGTTCACCCCCCCACTTT.

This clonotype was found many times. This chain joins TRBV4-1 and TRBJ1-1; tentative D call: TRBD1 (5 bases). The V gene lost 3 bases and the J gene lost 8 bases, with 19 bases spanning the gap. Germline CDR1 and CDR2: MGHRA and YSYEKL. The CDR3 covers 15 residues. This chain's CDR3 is CASSHLPDKRGEAFF. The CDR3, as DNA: TGCGCCAGCAGCCACCTCCCGGACAAAAGGGGAGAAGCTTTCTTT.

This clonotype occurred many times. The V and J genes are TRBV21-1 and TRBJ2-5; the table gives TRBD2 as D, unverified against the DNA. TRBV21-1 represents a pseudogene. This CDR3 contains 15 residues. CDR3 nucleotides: TGTGCCAGCAGCAAGGGAGGTAGCGAACAAGAGACCCAGTACTTC. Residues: CASSKGGSEQETQYF.

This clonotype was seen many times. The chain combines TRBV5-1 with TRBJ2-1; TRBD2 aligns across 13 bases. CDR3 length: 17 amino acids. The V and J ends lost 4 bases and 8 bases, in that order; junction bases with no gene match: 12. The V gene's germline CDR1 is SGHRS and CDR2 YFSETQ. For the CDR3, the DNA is TGCGCCAGCAGCCCCCGACTAGCGGGAGGACCTATCGATGAGCAGTTCTTC. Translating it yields CASSPRLAGGPIDEQFF.

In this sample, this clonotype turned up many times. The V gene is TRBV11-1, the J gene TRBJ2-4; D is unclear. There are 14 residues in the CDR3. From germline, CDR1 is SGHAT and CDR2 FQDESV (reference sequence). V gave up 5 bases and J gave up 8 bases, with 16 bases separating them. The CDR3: CASSRSVYLDIQYF. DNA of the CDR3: TGTGCCAGCAGCCGTTCCGTTTATCTGGACATTCAGTACTTC.

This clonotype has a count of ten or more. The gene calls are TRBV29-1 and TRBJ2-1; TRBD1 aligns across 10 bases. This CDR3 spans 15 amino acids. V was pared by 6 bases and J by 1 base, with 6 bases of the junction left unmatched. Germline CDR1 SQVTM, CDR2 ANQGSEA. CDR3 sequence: CSVPRQGASYNEQFF. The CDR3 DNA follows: TGCAGCGTCCCCCGACAGGGGGCATCCTACAATGAGCAGTTCTTC.

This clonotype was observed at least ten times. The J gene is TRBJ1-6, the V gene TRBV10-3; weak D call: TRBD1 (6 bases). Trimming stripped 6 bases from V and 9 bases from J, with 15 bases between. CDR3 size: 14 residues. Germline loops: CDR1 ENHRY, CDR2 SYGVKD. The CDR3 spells CAIRLDSQTSPLHF. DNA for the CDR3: TGTGCCATCAGGTTGGACAGCCAGACTTCACCCCTCCACTTT.

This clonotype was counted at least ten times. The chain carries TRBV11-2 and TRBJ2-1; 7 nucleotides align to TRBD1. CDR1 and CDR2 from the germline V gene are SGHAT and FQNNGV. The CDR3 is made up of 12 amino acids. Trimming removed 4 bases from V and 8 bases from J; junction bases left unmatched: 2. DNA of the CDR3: TGTGCCAGCAGCTCTACAGGGGATGAGCAGTTCTTC. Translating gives CASSSTGDEQFF.

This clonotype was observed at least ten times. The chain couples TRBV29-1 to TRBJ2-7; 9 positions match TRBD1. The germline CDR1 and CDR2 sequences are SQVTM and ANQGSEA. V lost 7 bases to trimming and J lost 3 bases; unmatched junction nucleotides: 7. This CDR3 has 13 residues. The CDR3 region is CSARDRVGYEQYF. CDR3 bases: TGCAGCGCCCGGGACAGGGTCGGCTACGAGCAGTACTTC.

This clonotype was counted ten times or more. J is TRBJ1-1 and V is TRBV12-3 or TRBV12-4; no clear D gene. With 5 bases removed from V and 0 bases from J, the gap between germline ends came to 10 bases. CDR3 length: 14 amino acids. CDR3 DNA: TGTGCCAGCAGTCAACATAGAATGAACACTGAAGCTTTCTTT. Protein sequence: CASSQHRMNTEAFF.

This CDR3 reads CASSFGQPYEQYF. The CDR3, as DNA: TGTGCCAGCAGTTTCGGTCAGCCCTACGAGCAGTACTTC. This sequence joins TRBV6-6 and TRBJ2-7; no reliable D call. Germline V gives CDR1 MNHNY, CDR2 SVGAGI (reference sequence). With 4 bases removed from V and 2 bases from J, the gap between germline ends came to 9 bases. CDR3 size: 13 residues.

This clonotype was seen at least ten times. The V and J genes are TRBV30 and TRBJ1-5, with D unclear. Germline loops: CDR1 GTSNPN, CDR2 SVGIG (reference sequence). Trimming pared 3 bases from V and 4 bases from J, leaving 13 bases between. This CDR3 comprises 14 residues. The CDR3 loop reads CAWRPRQMNQPQHF. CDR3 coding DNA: TGTGCCTGGAGGCCGAGGCAGATGAATCAGCCCCAGCATTTT.

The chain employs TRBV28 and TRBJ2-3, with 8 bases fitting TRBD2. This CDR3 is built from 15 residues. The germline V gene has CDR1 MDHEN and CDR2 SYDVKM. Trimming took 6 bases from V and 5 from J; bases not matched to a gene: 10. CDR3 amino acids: CASSPSAGVRDTQYF. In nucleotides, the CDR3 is TGTGCCAGCAGCCCCTCAGCGGGAGTCAGAGATACGCAGTATTTT. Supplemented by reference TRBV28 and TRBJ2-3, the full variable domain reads DVKVTQSSRYLVKRTGEKVFLECVQDMDHENMFWYRQDPGLGLRLIYFSYDVKMKEKGDIPEGYSVSREKKERFSLILESASTNQTSMYLCASSPSAGVRDTQYFGPGTRLTVL.

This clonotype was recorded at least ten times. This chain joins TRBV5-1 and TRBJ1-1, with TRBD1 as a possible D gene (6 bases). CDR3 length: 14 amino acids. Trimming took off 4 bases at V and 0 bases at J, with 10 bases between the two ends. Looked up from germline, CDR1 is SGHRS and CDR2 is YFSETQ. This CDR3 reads CASSPDSMNTEAFF. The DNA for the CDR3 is TGCGCCAGCAGCCCGGACAGCATGAACACTGAAGCTTTCTTT. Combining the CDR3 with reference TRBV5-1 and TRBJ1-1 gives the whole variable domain KAGVTQTPRYLIKTRGQQVTLSCSPISGHRSVSWYQQTPGQGLQFLFEYFSETQRNKGNFPGRFSGRQFSNSRSEMNVSTLELGDSALYLCASSPDSMNTEAFFGQGTRLTVV.

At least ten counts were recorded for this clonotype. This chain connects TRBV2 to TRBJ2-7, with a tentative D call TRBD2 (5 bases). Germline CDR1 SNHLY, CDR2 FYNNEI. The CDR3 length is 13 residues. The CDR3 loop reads CAGKMGEVHEQYF. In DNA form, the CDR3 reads TGTGCAGGCAAAATGGGAGAAGTTCACGAGCAGTACTTC. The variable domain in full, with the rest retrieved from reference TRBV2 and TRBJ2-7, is EPEVTQTPSHQVTQMGQEVILRCVPISNHLYFYWYRQILGQKVEFLVSFYNNEISEKSEIFDDQFSVERPDGSNFTLKIRSTKLEDSAMYFCAGKMGEVHEQYFGPGTRLTVT.

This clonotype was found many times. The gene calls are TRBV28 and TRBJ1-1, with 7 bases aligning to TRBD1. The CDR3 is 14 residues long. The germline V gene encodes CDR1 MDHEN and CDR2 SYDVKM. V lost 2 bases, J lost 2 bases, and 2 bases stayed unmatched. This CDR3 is CASSLDRENTEAFF. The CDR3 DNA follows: TGTGCCAGCAGTTTAGACAGGGAAAACACTGAAGCTTTCTTT.